The subject of this entry is one TCR beta chain. Its antigen is as yet unknown. Germline-derived CDR1 and CDR2 are MGHRA and YSYEKL. The CDR3 contains 17 residues. V lost 0 bases and J lost 2, with 15 bases in between. Assay used: immunoSEQ multiplex PCR; TCRdb lists only in-frame clones, some missing. The repertoire includes 180,000 or so clones, less than 90% of them detected once, and 1.5% to 2% sits in the top ten. This entry is derived from a study of T cell responses to AZD1222 COVID-19 vaccine. Study in general: Second-dose intervals near 4 or 12 weeks were combined. Study observations and caveats: CD4 TCRs covered the whole spike, strongest at regions 160-218 and 743-854. Baseline seropositivity occurred in only a handful of AZD1222 recipients.

This TCR derives from an adult in good health. This rearrangement joins TRBV4-1 to TRBJ2-3; D remains ambiguous. The input for sequencing was peripheral blood, taken on day 0 of AZD1222 vaccination. The CDR3 sequence: CASSQDGGGVVTDTQYF. CDR3 coding DNA: TGCGCCAGCAGCCAAGATGGTGGTGGGGTAGTCACAGATACGCAGTATTTT.